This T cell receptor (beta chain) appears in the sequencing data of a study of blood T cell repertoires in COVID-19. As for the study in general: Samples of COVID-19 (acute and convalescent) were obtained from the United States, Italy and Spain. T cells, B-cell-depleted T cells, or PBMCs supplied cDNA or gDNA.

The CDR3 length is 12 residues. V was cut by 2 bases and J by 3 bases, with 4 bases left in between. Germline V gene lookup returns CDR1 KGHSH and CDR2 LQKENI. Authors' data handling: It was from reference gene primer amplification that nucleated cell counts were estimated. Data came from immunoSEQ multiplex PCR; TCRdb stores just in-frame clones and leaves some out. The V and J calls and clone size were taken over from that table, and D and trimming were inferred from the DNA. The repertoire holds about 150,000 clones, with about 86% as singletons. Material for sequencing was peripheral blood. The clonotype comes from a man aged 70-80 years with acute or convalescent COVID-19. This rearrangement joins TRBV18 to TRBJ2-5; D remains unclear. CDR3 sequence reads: CASSPTEETQYF. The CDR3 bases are TGTGCCAGCTCACCAACAGAAGAGACCCAGTACTTC.